The sequence of this T cell receptor (beta chain) was determined in a study of T-cell memory formation after mild COVID-19. Overall study context: The TCR clusters were mostly specific to one donor. General observations from the study: A second wave expanding day 15 to 37 was CD4+-biased; contracting clones were balanced.

To note about this clonotype: No antigen is known for it.

Germline V CDR1 and CDR2: DFQATT, SNEGSKA (reference sequence). This CDR3 has 13 amino acids. Trimming removed 6 bases at V and 0 bases at J, with 9 bases between. It was 5'RACE with constant-segment primers that produced the TCR alpha and TCR beta cDNA libraries, which carried sample barcodes and UMIs. TCRdb re-derived calls from the 5' RACE reads in MiXCR, one entry per CDR3 protein. Of some 190,000 distinct CDR3 sequences in the sample, approximately 16% were seen once. J is TRBJ1-5 and V is TRBV20-1, with a possible D match to TRBD1 (5 bases). Material: PBMCs or a T cell subset sorted from them (not recorded which). This receptor was identified in an adult woman who had mild COVID-19 (a few samples of this study predate the infection). Cell type and time point are not known. CDR3 sequence: CSAPDSSNQPQHF. In DNA, the CDR3 is TGCAGTGCCCCCGACAGTAGCAATCAGCCCCAGCATTTT.